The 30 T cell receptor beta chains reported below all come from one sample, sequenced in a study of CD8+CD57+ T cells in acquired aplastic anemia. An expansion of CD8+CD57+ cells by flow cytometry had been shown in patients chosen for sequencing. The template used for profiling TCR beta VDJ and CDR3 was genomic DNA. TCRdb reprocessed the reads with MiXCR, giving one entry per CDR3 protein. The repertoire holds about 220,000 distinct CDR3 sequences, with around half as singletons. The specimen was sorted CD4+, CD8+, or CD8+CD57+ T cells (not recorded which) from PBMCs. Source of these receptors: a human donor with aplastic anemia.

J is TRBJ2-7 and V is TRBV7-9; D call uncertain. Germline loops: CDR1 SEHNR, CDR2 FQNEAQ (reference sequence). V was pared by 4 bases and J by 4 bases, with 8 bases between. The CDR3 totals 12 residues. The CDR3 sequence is CASSSQTYEQYF. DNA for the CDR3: TGTGCCAGCAGCTCGCAGACATACGAGCAGTACTTC.

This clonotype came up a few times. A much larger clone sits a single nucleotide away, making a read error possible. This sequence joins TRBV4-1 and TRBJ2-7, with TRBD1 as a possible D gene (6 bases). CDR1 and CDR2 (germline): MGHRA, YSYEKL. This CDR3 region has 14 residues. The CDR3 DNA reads TGCGCCAGCAGCCAAGATGACAGGTCTTACGAGCAGTGCTTC. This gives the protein CASSQDDRSYEQCF.

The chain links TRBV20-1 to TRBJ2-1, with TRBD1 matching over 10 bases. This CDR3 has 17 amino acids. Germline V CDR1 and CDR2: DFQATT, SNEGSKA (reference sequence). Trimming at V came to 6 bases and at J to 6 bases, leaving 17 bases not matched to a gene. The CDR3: CSADSGTGVTSRNEQFF. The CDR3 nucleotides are TGCAGTGCAGACTCCGGGACAGGGGTAACGTCGCGCAATGAGCAGTTCTTC.

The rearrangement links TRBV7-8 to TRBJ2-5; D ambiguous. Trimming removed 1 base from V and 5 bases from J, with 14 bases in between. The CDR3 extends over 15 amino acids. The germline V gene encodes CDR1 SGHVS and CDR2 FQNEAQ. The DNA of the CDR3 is TGTGCCAGCAGCTTAGTGGGGATCGACGGCGAGACCCAGTACTTC. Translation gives CASSLVGIDGETQYF.

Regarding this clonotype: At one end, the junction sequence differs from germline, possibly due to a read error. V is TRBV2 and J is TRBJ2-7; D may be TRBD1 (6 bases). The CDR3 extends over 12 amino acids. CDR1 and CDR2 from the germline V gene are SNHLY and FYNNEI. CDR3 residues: CASRDPGQSPDF. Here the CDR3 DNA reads TGTGCCAGCAGGGATCCCGGACAGAGTCCAGACTTC.

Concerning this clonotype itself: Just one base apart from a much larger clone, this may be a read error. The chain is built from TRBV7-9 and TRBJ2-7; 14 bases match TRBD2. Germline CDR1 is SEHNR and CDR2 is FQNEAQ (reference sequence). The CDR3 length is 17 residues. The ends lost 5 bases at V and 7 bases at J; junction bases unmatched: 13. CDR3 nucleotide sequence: TGTGCCAGCAGCCGAAGACTAGCGGGAGGGGGGTACAATGAGCAGTACTTC. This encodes CASSRRLAGGGYNEQYF.

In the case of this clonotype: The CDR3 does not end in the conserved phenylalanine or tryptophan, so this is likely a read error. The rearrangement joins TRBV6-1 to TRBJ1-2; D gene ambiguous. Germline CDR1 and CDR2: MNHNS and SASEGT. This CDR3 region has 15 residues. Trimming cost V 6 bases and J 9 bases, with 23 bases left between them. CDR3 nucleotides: TGTGCCAGCAGAGACCCATTTGGCCGCACCTCAAGCTACACCCTC. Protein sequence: CASRDPFGRTSSYTL.

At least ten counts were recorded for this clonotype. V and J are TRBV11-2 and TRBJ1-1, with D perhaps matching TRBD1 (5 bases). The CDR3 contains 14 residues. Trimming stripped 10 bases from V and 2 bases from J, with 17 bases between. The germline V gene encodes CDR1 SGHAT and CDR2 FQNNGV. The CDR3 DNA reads TGTGCCACATCGACATTTCGGGGCAACACTGAAGCTTTCTTT. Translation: CATSTFRGNTEAFF.

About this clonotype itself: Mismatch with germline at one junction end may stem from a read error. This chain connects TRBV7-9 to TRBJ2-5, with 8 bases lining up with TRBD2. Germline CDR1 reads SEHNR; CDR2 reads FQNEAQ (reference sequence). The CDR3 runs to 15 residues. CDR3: CASSLAGSQGETQYF. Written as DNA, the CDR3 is TGTGCTAGCAGCTTAGCGGGATCACAGGGAGAGACCCAGTACTTC.

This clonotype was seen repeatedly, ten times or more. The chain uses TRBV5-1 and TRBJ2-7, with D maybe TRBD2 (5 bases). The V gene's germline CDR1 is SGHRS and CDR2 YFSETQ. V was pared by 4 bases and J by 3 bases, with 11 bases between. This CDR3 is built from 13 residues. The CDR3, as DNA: TGCGCCAGCAGCCGGGGTGAGAGCTACGAGCAGTACTTC. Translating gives CASSRGESYEQYF.

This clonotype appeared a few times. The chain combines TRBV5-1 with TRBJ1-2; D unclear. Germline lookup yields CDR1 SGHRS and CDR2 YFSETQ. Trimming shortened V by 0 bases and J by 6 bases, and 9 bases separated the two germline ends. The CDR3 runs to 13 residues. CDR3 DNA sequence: TGCGCCAGCAGCTTGGCGATGGGGAATGGCTACACCTTC. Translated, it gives CASSLAMGNGYTF.

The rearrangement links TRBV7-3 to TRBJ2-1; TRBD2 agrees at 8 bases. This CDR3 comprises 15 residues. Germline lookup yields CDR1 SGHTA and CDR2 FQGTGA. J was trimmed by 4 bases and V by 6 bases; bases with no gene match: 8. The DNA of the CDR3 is TGTGCCAGCAGTGAAACTAGCGGAAGGTACAATGAGCAGTTCTTC. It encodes CASSETSGRYNEQFF.

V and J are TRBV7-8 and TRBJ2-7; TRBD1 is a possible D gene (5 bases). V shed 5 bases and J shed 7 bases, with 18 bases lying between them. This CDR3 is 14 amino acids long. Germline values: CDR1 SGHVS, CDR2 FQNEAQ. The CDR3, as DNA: TGTGCCAGCAGCCAAGGACACCGGCCAGAGGAGCAGTACTTC. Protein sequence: CASSQGHRPEEQYF.

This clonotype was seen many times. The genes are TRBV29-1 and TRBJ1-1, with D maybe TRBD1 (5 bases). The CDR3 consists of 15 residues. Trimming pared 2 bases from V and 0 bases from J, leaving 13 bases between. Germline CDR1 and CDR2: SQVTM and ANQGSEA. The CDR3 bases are TGCAGCGTTGAATGGGTCCAGGGAATGAACACTGAAGCTTTCTTT. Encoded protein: CSVEWVQGMNTEAFF.

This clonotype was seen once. For the CDR3, the DNA is TGTGCCAGCAGCGCCATGATCAGCCGGGACACAGGCACTGAAGCTTTCTTT. Protein: CASSAMISRDTGTEAFF. The chain is built from TRBV9 and TRBJ1-1, with D possibly TRBD1 on 6 matching bases. This CDR3 region has 17 residues. Germline V CDR1 and CDR2: SGDLS, YYNGEE. Trimming stripped 3 bases from V and 4 bases from J, with 22 bases between. The full variable domain, completed using reference TRBV9 and TRBJ1-1, is DSGVTQTPKHLITATGQRVTLRCSPRSGDLSVYWYQQSLDQGLQFLIQYYNGEERAKGNILERFSAQQFPDLHSELNLSSLELGDSALYFCASSAMISRDTGTEAFFGQGTRLTVV.

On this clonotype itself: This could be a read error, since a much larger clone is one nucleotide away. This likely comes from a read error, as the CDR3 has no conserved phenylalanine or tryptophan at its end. CDR3 bases: TGCGCCAGCAGCCTCCGGGACAGGGGCCCAGATACGCAGTATTCT. Residues: CASSLRDRGPDTQYS. The chain carries TRBV5-1 and TRBJ2-3, with TRBD1 identical over 10 bases. V was pared by 4 bases and J by 4 bases, with 6 bases of the junction left unmatched. This CDR3 is built from 15 residues. Germline V gene sequence: CDR1 SGHRS, CDR2 YFSETQ.

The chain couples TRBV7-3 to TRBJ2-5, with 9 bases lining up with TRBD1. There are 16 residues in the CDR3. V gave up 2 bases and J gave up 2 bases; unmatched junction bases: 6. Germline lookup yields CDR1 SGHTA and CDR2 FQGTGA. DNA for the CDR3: TGTGCCAGCAGCTTATCTGGACAGGGGAGGCAAGAGACCCAGTACTTC. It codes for CASSLSGQGRQETQYF. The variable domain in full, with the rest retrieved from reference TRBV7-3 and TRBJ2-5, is GAGVSQTPSNKVTEKGKYVELRCDPISGHTALYWYRQSLGQGPEFLIYFQGTGAADDSGLPNDRFFAVRPEGSVSTLKIQRTERGDSAVYLCASSLSGQGRQETQYFGPGTRLLVL.

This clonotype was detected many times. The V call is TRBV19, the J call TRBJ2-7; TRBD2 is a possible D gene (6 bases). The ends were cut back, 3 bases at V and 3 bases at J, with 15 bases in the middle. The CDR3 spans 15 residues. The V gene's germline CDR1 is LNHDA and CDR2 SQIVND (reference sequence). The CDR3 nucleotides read TGTGCCAGTAGTATTGCGGGGCAGGGAAGCTACGAGCAGTACTTC. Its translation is CASSIAGQGSYEQYF.

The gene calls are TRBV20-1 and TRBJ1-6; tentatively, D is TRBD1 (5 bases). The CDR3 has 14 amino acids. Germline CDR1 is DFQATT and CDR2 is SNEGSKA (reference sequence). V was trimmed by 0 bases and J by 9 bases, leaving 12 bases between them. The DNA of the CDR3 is TGCAGTGCTAGAGATAGGACTCAGGGTTCACCCCTCCACTTT. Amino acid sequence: CSARDRTQGSPLHF.

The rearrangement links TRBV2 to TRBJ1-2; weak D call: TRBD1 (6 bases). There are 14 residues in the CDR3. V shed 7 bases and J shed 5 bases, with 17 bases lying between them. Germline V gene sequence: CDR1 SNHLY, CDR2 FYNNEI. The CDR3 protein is CASTPQGTLYGYTF. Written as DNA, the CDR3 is TGTGCCAGCACCCCCCAAGGGACACTGTATGGCTACACCTTC.

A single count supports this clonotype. The chain's CDR3 is CASNTMEGGGELFF. In nucleotides, the CDR3 is TGTGCCAGTAACACCATGGAGGGCGGAGGGGAGCTGTTTTTT. J is TRBJ2-2 and V is TRBV19, with D possibly TRBD2 on 6 matching bases. Germline V gene lookup returns CDR1 LNHDA and CDR2 SQIVND (reference sequence). Trimming took off 7 bases at V and 8 bases at J, with 17 bases between the two ends. This CDR3 is built from 14 residues.

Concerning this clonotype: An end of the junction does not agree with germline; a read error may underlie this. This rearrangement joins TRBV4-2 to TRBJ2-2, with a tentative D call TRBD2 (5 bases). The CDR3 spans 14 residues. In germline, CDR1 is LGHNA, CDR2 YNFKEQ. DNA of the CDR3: TGTGCCAGCTTGCCCTCTTCTGGCACCGGGGAGCTGCTTTTT. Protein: CASLPSSGTGELLF.

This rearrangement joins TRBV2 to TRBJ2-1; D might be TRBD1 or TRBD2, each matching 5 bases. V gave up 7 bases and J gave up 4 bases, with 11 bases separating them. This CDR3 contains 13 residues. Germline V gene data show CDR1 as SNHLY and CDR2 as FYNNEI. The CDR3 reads CASKGTQYNEQFF. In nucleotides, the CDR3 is TGTGCCAGCAAAGGGACCCAGTACAATGAGCAGTTCTTC.

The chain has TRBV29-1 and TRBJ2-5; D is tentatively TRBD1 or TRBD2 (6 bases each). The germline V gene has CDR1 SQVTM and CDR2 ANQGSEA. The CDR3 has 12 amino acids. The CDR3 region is CSARRGQETQYF. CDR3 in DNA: TGCAGTGCGAGGAGGGGGCAAGAGACCCAGTACTTC.

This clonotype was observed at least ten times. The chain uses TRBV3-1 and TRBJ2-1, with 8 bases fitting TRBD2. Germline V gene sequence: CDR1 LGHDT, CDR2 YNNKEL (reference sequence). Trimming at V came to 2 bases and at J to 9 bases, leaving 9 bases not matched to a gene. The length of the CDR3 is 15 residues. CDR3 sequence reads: CASSQRAGAGGEQFF. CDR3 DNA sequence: TGTGCCAGCAGCCAAAGAGCGGGGGCTGGGGGTGAGCAGTTCTTC.

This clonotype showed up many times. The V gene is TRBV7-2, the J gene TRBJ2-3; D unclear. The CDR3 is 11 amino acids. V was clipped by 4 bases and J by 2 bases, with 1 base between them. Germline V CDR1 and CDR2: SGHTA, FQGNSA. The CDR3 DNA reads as TGTGCCAGCAGCTACACAGATACGCAGTATTTT. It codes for CASSYTDTQYF.

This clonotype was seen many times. The CDR3 sequence: CASRAWESDNSPLHF. CDR3 DNA: TGTGCCAGCAGGGCGTGGGAAAGCGATAATTCACCCCTCCACTTT. The chain links TRBV25-1 to TRBJ1-6; D not resolved. Deletions cut 6 bases from V and 5 bases from J, with 14 bases between. The CDR3 has 15 residues. Germline V lookup: CDR1 MGHDK, CDR2 SYGVNS.

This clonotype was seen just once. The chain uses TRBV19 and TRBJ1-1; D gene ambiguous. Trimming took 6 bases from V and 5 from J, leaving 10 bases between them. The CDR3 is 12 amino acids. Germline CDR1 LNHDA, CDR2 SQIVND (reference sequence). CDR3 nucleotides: TGTGCCAGTAGCGTATTTGGGACTGAAGCTTTCTTT. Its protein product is CASSVFGTEAFF.

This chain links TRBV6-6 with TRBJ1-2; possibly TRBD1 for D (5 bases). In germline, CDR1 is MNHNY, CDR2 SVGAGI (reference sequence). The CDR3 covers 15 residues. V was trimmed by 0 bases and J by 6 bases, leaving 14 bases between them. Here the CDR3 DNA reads TGTGCCAGCAGTTACTCGAGTGGGGGGACGGATGGCTACACCTTC. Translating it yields CASSYSSGGTDGYTF.

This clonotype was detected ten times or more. The CDR3 bases are TGTGCCAGCAGCCCAGTGGGCATCTCCTACGAGCAGTACTTC. Its translation: CASSPVGISYEQYF. The chain employs TRBV9 and TRBJ2-7, with D hard to call. Germline V gives CDR1 SGDLS, CDR2 YYNGEE. This CDR3 spans 14 amino acids. V was pared by 4 bases and J by 0 bases, with 11 bases between.